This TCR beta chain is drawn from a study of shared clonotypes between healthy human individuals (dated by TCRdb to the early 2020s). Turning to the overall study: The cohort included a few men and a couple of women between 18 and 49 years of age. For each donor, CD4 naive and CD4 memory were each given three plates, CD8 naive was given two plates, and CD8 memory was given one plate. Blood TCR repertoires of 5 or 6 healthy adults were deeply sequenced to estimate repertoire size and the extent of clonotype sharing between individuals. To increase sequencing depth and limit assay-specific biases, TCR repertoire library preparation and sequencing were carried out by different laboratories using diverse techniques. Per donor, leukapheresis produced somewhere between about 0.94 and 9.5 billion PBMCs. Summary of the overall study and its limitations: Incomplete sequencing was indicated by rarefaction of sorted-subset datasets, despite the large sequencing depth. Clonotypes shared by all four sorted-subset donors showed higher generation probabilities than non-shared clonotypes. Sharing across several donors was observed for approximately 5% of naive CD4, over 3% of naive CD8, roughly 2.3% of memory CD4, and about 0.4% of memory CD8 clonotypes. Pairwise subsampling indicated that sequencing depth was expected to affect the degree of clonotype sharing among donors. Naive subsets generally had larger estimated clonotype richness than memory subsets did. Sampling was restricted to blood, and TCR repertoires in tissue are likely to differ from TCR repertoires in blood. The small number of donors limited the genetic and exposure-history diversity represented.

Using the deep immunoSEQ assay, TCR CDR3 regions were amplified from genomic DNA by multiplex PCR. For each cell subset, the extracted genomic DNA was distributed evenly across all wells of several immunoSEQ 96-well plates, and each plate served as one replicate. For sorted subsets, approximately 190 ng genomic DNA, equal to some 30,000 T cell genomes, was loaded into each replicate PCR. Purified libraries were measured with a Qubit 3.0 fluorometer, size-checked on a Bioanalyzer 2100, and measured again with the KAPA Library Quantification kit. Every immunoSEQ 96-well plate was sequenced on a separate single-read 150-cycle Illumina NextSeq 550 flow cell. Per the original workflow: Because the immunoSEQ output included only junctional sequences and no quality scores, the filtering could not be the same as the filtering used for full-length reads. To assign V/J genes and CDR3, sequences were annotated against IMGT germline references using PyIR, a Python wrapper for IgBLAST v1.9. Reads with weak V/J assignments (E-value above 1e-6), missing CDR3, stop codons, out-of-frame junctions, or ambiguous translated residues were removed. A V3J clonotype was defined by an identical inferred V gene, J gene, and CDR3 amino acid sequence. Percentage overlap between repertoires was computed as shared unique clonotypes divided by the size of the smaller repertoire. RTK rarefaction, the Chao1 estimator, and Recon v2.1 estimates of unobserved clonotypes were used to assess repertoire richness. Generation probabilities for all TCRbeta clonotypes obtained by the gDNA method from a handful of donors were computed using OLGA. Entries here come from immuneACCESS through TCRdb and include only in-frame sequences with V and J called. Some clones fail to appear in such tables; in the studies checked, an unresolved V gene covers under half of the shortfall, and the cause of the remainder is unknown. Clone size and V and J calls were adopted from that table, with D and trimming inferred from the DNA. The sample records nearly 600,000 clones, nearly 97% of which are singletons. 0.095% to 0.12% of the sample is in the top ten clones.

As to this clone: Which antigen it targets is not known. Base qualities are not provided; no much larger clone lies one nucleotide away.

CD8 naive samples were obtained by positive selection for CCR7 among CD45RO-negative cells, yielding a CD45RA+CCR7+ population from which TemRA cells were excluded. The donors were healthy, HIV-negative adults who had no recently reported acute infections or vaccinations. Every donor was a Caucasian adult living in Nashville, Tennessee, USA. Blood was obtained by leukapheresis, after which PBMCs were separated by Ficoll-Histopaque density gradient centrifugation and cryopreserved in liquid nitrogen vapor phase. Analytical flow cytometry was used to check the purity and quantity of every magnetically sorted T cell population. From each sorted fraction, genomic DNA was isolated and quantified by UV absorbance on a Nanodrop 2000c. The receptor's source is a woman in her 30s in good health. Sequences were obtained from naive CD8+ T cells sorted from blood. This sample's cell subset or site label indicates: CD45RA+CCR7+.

DNA sequence: TGCGCCAGCAGCCAAGTTCCAGGGGGGGGCTATGGCTACACCTTC. This is translated as CASSQVPGGGYGYTF. The rearrangement joined TRBV4-1 to TRBJ1-2, with TRBD1 matching 7 junction bases. Based on the germline V gene, the CDR1 and CDR2 sequences are MGHRA and YSYEKL. V is pruned by 1 base and J by 4 bases, leaving 6 bases of the junction without a gene match. Taken from cysteine to phenylalanine, the CDR3 has 15 residues. The read is trimmed to its CDR3 DNA, 45 bases read in frame from base 1.